Following are 10 T cell receptor beta chains from one sample sequenced in a study of shared clonotypes between healthy human individuals. Using immunoSEQ multiplex PCR, the repertoire was profiled, and TCRdb retains in-frame clones only, with some absent. The data contain around 1.1 million clones, about 72% of them seen just once; the ten biggest clones take up almost 0.9%. Sequencing was performed on memory CD4+ T cells from PBMCs. The subset here: CD45RA-negative fraction. Every receptor here comes from a man aged 18 to 29 in good health. Some clones in this sample may be carry-over from other donors' samples.

In regard to this clone: Other nucleotide sequences from this sample produce the same CDR3. This chain links TRBV28 with TRBJ2-3, with 7 bases identical to TRBD2. CDR3 length: 14 residues. V gave up 3 bases and J gave up 1 base; unmatched junction bases: 1. Looked up from germline, CDR1 is MDHEN and CDR2 is SYDVKM. In nucleotides, the CDR3 is TGTGCCAGCAGTTTCAGCGGGGGCACAGATACGCAGTATTTT. Translation gives CASSFSGGTDTQYF.

The chain employs TRBV7-9 and TRBJ2-5; TRBD1 matches at 7 bases. This CDR3 contains 15 residues. V gave up 3 bases and J gave up 0 bases; unmatched junction bases: 4. Germline CDR1 reads SEHNR; CDR2 reads FQNEAQ (reference sequence). The CDR3 loop reads CASSLGQYHQETQYF. The CDR3 DNA is TGTGCCAGCAGCTTGGGACAGTACCACCAAGAGACCCAGTACTTC.

The CDR3 DNA reads TGTGCCTGGGTGGGGACAGGGGGCCCTAGGGCCCTCCACTTT. This codes for CAWVGTGGPRALHF. V gene TRBV30 combines with J gene TRBJ1-6, with TRBD1 identical over 12 bases. This CDR3 has 14 residues. Germline loops: CDR1 GTSNPN, CDR2 SVGIG (reference sequence). After removal of 5 bases from V and 14 bases from J, the junction contained 10 bases not matched to a gene.

The chain recombines TRBV7-3 with TRBJ2-2; D ambiguous. CDR3 size: 15 residues. Between the trimmed V and J ends, which lost 5 bases and 1 base, there was a span of 11 bases. The V gene's germline CDR1 is SGHTA and CDR2 FQGTGA. CDR3 in amino acids: CASSPRLGNTGELFF. The CDR3 bases are TGTGCCAGCAGCCCGCGGCTGGGGAACACCGGGGAGCTGTTTTTT.

The gene calls are TRBV6-1 and TRBJ1-5; D remains unclear. This CDR3 comprises 13 residues. Per the germline V gene, CDR1 is MNHNS and CDR2 is SASEGT. CDR3 residues: CASQGEYNQPQHF. The CDR3 nucleotides read TGTGCTTCGCAAGGAGAATACAATCAGCCCCAGCATTTT.

This chain connects TRBV4-1 to TRBJ2-3; 9 nucleotides align to TRBD2. This CDR3 has 17 amino acids. Germline V gene sequence: CDR1 MGHRA, CDR2 YSYEKL. Unmatched junction bases numbered 10, after V lost 1 base and J lost 5 bases. CDR3 sequence reads: CASSQAAGGTLGDTQYF. CDR3 nucleotides: TGCGCCAGCAGCCAAGCCGCGGGAGGGACCCTGGGAGATACGCAGTATTTT.

The V call is TRBV19, the J call TRBJ2-5, with 7 bases lining up with TRBD1. Unmatched junction bases numbered 4, after V lost 1 base and J lost 5 bases. From germline, CDR1 is LNHDA and CDR2 SQIVND (reference sequence). The CDR3 is 14 amino acids. CDR3 sequence: CASSIGQGVETQYF. The CDR3 region has the DNA TGTGCCAGTAGTATAGGACAGGGCGTGGAGACCCAGTACTTC.

J is TRBJ1-2 and V is TRBV10-3; TRBD1 is a possible D gene (6 bases). V was pared by 3 bases and J by 7 bases, with 21 bases between. The CDR3 spans 16 residues. From germline, CDR1 is ENHRY and CDR2 SYGVKD. The CDR3 region is CAISDDPIFDRSGYTF. CDR3 coding DNA: TGTGCCATCAGTGACGACCCTATCTTTGACAGGTCTGGCTACACCTTC.

This clone showed up just a few times. The chain couples TRBV6-1 to TRBJ1-1; D is uncertain. Deletions cut 8 bases from V and 11 bases from J, with 24 bases between. Germline V lookup: CDR1 MNHNS, CDR2 SASEGT. The CDR3 covers 14 residues. The CDR3 DNA reads TGTGCCAGCTTTGACCTCAGACTCTCCACGGTGGCTTTCTTT. It yields the protein CASFDLRLSTVAFF.

As to this clone: The sample holds other DNA sequences that translate to the same CDR3. The J gene is TRBJ2-7, the V gene TRBV7-2; D is unresolved. Trimming shortened V by 1 base and J by 2 bases, and 6 bases separated the two germline ends. The CDR3 spans 13 residues. From germline, CDR1 is SGHTA and CDR2 FQGNSA. The CDR3 coding sequence is TGTGCCAGCAGCTTAGACGGAACCTACGAGCAGTACTTC. It is translated as CASSLDGTYEQYF.